The clone carrying this T cell receptor (beta chain) was picked up one time. Cohorts were assigned according to the clinical history that participants reported. Trimming pared 4 bases from V and 0 bases from J, leaving 12 bases between. The CDR3 extends over 16 amino acids. Germline V CDR1 and CDR2: ENHRY, SYGVKD. The sample originates from a study of blood T cell repertoires in COVID-19. As handled by the study authors: For nucleated cells, counts were estimated from reference gene primer amplification. Assay used: immunoSEQ multiplex PCR; TCRdb lists only in-frame clones, some missing. The V and J calls and the clone size are those of that table, but D and trimming were determined from the DNA. Of a few hundred thousand clones listed, about 84% are singletons.

The receptor was isolated from a woman between 40 and 50 years old with acute COVID-19. Sequencing was done on a sample of PBMCs or T cells enriched from blood (not recorded which). The V and J genes are TRBV10-3 and TRBJ2-2; possible D gene TRBD1, 6 bases. This CDR3 is CAISVTGPSNTGELFF. CDR3 DNA sequence: TGTGCCATCAGTGTTACAGGGCCGTCGAACACCGGGGAGCTGTTTTTT.